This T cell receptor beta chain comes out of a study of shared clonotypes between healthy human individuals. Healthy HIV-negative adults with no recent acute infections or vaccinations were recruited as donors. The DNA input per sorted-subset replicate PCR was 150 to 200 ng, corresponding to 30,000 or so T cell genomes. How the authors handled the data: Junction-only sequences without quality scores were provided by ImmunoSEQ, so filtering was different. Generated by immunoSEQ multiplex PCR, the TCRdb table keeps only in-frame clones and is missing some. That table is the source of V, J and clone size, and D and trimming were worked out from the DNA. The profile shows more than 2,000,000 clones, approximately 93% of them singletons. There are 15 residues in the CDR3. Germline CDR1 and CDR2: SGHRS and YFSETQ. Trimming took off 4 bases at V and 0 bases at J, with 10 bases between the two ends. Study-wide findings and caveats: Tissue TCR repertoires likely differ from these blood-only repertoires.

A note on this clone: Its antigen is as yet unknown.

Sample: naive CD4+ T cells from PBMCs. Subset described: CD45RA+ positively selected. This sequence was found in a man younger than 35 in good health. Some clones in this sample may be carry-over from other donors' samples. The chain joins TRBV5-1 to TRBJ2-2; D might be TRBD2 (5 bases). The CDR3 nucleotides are TGCGCCAGCAGCCCGGCGGGCTCGAACACCGGGGAGCTGTTTTTT. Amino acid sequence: CASSPAGSNTGELFF.